This T cell receptor (beta chain) was identified during a study of CD8 T cells in Susac syndrome. Concerning this clonotype itself: Its antigen is undetermined.

A quantity of 0.5 to 1 ug RNA underwent reverse transcription using random hexamers. TCRdb fed the immunoSEQ multiplex PCR reads into MiXCR, producing one record per CDR3 protein. The data contain around 170,000 distinct CDR3 sequences, around 95% of them seen just once; the ten biggest clones take up 0.09% to 0.1%. Study outcomes and limitations: The study admitted that it had a relatively small number of individuals in its TCR sequencing and HLA analysis.

Trimming cost V 2 bases and J 8 bases, with 13 bases left between them. In germline, CDR1 is MDHEN, CDR2 SYDVKM. CDR3 length: 14 residues. What was sequenced was CD4+ T cells from PBMCs. The chain couples TRBV28 to TRBJ2-1; D is undetermined. This TCR was recovered from a human donor with Susac syndrome. CDR3 loop: CASSLPASGDEQFF. The DNA for the CDR3 is TGTGCCAGCAGTTTACCGGCTAGTGGAGATGAGCAGTTCTTC.